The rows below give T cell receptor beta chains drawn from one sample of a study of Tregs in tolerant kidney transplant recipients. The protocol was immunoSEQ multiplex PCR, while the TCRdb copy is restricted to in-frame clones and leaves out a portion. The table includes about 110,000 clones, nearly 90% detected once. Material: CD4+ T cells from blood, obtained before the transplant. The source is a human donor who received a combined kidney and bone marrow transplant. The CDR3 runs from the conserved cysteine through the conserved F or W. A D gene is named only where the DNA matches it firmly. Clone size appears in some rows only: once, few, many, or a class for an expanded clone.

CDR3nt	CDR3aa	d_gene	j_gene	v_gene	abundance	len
TGCGCCAGCAGCCCGCCCAGCGGGAGAGCAGATACGCAGTATTTT	CASSPPSGRADTQYF	TRBD2	TRBJ2-3	TRBV5-1	NA	15
TGTGCCACCAGCAGAGGTGGACAGGGATCCTCTAGGGAGACCCAGTACTTC	CATSRGGQGSSRETQYF	TRBD1	TRBJ2-5	TRBV15	NA	17
TGTGCCAGCAGCTCCCTCTTCTTCTATGGCTACACCTTC	CASSSLFFYGYTF	NA	TRBJ1-2	TRBV5-5	NA	13
TGCGCCAGCAGCTTGGGGGAGCGGGGCCTTCCCTCCTACAATGAGCAGTTCTTC	CASSLGERGLPSYNEQFF	TRBD2	TRBJ2-1	TRBV5-1	NA	18
TGTGCCAGCAGCCTTAGCGGAAACAACTACGAGCAGTACTTC	CASSLSGNNYEQYF	NA	TRBJ2-7	TRBV13	NA	14
TGTGCCAGCAGCCCCCGGACTAGTGAGAATGAGCAGTTCTTC	CASSPRTSENEQFF	TRBD2	TRBJ2-1	TRBV9	NA	14
TGTGCCATCACCCTAGACAGGGTAGAACCCGAGTTCTATGGCTACACCTTC	CAITLDRVEPEFYGYTF	TRBD1	TRBJ1-2	TRBV10-3	NA	17
TGTGCCAGCAGTTCGACGACAGGGCCGTATTCACCCCTCCACTTT	CASSSTTGPYSPLHF	TRBD1	TRBJ1-6	TRBV6-1	NA	15
TGTGCCACCCGCTACGGAGCGGGAGGCTACAATGAGCAGTTCTTC	CATRYGAGGYNEQFF	TRBD2	TRBJ2-1	TRBV15	NA	15
TGTGCCAGCAGAGCCCAATACACCGGGGAGCTGTTTTTT	CASRAQYTGELFF	NA	TRBJ2-2	TRBV6-4	NA	13
TGTGCCAGCATAGACAGGGGCTGGAATGAAAAACTGTTTTTT	CASIDRGWNEKLFF	TRBD1	TRBJ1-4	TRBV2	once	14
TGCGCCAGCAGCTTGGTCATCGGAGGGGACACTGAAGCTTTCTTT	CASSLVIGGDTEAFF	NA	TRBJ1-1	TRBV5-1	few	15
TGCGCCAGCAGCCCAACCCTTACTACCGTCTCTGGAAACACCATATATTTT	CASSPTLTTVSGNTIYF	NA	TRBJ1-3	TRBV5-1	NA	17
TGTGCCAGCAGTGTGACTGGGGCGAATGAGCAGTTCTTC	CASSVTGANEQFF	NA	TRBJ2-1	TRBV7-7	NA	13
TGTGCCAGCAACCCGGCGGCAGGGGGCCACTACGAGCAGTACTTC	CASNPAAGGHYEQYF	TRBD1	TRBJ2-7	TRBV6-1	NA	15
TGTGCCAGCAGTGAGCCGGGGGTTGAGCAGTTCTTC	CASSEPGVEQFF	NA	TRBJ2-1	TRBV2	NA	12
TGTGCCATCAGTGACAACCGACAGGGGGAAGATACGCAGTATTTT	CAISDNRQGEDTQYF	TRBD1	TRBJ2-3	TRBV10-3	once	15
TGTGCCAGCAGTGAAGGGGACAACTCTGGGGCCAACGTCCTGACTTTC	CASSEGDNSGANVLTF	NA	TRBJ2-6	TRBV2	NA	16
TGTGCCAGCAGCTTGGCCCATCCGGGGAGGCACTATGGCTACACCTTC	CASSLAHPGRHYGYTF	NA	TRBJ1-2	TRBV5-5	NA	16
TGTGCCAGCAATACACGAAAGAACACTGAAGCTTTCTTT	CASNTRKNTEAFF	NA	TRBJ1-1	TRBV6-5	NA	13
TGTGCCAGCAGCAGGAACACTGAAGCTTTCTTT	CASSRNTEAFF	NA	TRBJ1-1	TRBV6-1	NA	11
TGTGCCAGCAGCATACTAAGCGGGAGGGCCACAGATACGCAGTATTTT	CASSILSGRATDTQYF	TRBD2	TRBJ2-3	TRBV7-2	once	16
TGTGCCAGCAGCTTCGGCGGGAGGCGAACCGGGGAGCTGTTTTTT	CASSFGGRRTGELFF	TRBD2	TRBJ2-2	TRBV5-6	NA	15
TGTGCCAGCAGCCTCCCAACCCTACTTGATATAGACACTGAAGCTTTCTTT	CASSLPTLLDIDTEAFF	NA	TRBJ1-1	TRBV11-2	NA	17
TGTGCCAGCAGCGCTACAGGGGGCAGAGGGTACGAGCAGTACTTC	CASSATGGRGYEQYF	TRBD1	TRBJ2-7	TRBV9	NA	15
TGTGCCAGCAGTTCGTACAGGGTAACTAATGAAAAACTGTTTTTT	CASSSYRVTNEKLFF	NA	TRBJ1-4	TRBV6-5	NA	15
TGTGCCAGCAGCTTGGCAGGGGATAGCAATCAGCCCCAGCATTTT	CASSLAGDSNQPQHF	NA	TRBJ1-5	TRBV5-4	once	15
TGTGCCAGCAGTGACAGCCGACAGAAGTCATCTCGAACCGACGATCAGCCCCAGCATTTT	CASSDSRQKSSRTDDQPQHF	NA	TRBJ1-5	TRBV6-4	NA	20
TGCGCCAGCAGCCCCAGAGGGACAGGGATGAACACTGAAGCTTTCTTT	CASSPRGTGMNTEAFF	TRBD1	TRBJ1-1	TRBV4-1	few	16
TGTGCCAGTCAAAGCGGGGCAGGGTCGAACACCGGGGAGCTGTTTTTT	CASQSGAGSNTGELFF	TRBD2	TRBJ2-2	TRBV19	NA	16
TGTGCCAGCAGCCAAGTTGAGGTGGGGGGGGCTTTCTTT	CASSQVEVGGAFF	NA	TRBJ1-1	TRBV14	NA	13
TGTGCCAGCAGCTCGGTACAGGGATGGGCCGAGCAGTACTTC	CASSSVQGWAEQYF	NA	TRBJ2-7	TRBV11-2	NA	14
TGTGCCAGCTTGACTAGCGGGGGATCCTCCTACGAGCAGTACTTC	CASLTSGGSSYEQYF	TRBD2	TRBJ2-7	TRBV6-1	NA	15
TGTGCCAGCAGCTCGCAGGGGAACACTGAAGCTTTCTTT	CASSSQGNTEAFF	NA	TRBJ1-1	TRBV11-2	NA	13